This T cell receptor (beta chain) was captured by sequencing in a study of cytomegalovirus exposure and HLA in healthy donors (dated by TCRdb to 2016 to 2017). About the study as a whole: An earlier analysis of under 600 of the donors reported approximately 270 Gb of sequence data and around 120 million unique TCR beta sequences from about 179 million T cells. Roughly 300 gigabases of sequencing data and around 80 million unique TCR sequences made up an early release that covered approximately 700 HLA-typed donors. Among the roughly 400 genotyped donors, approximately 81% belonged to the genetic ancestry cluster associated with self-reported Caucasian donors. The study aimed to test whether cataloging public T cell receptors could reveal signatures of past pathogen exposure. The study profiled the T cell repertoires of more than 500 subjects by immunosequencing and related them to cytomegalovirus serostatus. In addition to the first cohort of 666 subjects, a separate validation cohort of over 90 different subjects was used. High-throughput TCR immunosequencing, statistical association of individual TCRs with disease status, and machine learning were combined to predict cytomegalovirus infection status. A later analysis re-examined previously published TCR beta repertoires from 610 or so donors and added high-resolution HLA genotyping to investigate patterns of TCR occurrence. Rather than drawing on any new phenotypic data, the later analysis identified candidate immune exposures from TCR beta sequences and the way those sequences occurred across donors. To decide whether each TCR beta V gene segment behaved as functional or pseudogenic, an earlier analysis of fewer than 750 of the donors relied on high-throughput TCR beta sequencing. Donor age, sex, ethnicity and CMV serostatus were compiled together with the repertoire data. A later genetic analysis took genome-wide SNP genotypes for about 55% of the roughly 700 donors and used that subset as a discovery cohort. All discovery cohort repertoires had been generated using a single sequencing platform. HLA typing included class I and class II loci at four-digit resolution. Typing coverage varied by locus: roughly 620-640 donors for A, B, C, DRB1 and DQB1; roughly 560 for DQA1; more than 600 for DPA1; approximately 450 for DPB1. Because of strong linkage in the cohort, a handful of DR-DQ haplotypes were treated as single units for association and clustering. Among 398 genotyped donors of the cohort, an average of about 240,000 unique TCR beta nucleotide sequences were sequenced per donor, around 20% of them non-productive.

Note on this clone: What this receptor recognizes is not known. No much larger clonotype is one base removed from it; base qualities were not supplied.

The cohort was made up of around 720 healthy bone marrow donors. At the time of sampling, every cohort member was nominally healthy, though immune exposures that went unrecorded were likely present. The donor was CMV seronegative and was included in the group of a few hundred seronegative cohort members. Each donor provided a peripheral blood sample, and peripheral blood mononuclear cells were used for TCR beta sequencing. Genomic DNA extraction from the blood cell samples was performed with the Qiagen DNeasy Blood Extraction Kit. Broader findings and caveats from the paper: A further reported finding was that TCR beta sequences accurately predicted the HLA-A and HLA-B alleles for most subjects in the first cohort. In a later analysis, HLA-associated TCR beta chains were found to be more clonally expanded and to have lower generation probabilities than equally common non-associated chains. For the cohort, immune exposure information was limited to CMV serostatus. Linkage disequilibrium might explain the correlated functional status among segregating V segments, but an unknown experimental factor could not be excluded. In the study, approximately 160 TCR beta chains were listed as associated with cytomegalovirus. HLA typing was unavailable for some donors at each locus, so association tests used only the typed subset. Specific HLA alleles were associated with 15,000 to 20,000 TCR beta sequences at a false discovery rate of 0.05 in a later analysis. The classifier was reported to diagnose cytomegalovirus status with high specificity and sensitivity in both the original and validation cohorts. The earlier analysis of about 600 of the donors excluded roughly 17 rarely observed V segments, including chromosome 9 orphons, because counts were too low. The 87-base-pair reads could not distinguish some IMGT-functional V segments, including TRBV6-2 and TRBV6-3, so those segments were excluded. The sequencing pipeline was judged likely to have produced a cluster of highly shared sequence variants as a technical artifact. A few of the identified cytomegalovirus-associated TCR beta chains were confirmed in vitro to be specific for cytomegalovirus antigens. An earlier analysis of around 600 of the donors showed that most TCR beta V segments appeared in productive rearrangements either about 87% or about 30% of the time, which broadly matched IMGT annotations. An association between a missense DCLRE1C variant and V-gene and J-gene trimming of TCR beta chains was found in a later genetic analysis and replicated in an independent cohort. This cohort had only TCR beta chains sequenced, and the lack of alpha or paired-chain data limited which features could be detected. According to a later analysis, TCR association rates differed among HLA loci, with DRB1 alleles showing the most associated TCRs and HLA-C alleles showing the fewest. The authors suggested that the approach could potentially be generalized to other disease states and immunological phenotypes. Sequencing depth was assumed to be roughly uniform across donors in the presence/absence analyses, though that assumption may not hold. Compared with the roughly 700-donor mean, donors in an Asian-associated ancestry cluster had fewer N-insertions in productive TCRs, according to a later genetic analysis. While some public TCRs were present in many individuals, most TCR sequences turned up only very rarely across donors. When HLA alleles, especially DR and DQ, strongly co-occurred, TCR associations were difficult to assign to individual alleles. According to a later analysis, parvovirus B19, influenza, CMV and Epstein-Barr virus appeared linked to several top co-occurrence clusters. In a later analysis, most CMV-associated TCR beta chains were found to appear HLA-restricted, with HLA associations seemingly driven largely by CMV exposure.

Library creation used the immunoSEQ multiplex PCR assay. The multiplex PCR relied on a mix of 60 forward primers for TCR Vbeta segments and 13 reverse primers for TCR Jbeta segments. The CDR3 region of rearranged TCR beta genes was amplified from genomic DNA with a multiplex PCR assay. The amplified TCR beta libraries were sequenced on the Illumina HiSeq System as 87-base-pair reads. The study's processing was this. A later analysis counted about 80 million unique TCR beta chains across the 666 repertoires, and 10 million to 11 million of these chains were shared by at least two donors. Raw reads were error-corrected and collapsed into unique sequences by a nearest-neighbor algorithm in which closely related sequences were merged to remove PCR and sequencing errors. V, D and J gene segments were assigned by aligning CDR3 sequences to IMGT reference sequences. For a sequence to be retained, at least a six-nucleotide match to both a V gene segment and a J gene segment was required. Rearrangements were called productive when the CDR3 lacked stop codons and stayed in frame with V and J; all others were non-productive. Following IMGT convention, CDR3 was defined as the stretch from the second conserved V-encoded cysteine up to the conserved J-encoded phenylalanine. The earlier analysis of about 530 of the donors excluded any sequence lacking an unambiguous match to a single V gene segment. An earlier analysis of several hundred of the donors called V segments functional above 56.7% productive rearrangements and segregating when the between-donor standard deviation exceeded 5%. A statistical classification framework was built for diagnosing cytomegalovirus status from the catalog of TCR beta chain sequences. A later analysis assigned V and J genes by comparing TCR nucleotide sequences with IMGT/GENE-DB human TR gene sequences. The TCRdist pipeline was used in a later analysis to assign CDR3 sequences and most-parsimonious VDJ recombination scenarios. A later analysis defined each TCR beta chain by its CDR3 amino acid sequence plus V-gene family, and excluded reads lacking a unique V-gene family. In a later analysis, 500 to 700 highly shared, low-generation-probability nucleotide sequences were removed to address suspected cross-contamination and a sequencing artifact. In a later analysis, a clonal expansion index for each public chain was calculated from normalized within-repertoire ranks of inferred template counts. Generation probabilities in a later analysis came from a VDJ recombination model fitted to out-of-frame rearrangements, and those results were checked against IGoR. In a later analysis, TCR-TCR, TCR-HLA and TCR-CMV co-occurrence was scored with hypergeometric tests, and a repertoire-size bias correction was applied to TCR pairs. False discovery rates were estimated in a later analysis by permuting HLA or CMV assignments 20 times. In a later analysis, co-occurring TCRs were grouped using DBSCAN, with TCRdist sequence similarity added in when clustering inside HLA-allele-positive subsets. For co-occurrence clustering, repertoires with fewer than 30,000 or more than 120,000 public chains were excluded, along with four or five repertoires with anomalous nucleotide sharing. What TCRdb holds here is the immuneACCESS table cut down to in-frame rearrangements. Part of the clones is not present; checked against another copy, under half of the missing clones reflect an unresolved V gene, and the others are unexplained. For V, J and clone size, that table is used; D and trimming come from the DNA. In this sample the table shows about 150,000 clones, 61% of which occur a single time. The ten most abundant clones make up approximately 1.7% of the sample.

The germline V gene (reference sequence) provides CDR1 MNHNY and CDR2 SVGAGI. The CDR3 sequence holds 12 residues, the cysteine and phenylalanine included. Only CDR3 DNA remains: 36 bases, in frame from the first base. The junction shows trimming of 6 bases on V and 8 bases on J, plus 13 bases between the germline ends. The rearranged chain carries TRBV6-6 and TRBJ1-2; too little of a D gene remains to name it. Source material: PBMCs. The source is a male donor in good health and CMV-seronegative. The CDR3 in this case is CASSPSRVGYTF. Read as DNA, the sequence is TGTGCCAGCAGCCCCTCCCGCGTAGGCTACACCTTC.